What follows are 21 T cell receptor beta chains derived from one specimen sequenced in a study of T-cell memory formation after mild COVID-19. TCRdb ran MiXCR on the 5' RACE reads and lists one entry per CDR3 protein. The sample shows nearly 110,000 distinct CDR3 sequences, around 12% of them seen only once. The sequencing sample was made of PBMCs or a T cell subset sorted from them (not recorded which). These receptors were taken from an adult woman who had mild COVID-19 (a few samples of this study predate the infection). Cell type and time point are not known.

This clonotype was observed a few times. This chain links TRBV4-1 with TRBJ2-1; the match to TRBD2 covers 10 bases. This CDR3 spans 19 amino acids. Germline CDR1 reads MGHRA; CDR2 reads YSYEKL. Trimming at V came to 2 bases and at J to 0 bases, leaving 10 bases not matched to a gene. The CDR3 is CASSQWLAGANISYNEQFF. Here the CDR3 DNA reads TGCGCCAGCAGCCAATGGCTAGCGGGGGCTAATATCTCCTACAATGAGCAGTTCTTC.

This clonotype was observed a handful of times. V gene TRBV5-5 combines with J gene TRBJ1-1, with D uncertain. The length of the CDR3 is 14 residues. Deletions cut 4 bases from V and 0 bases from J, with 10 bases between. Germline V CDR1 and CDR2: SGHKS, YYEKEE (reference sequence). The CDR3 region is CASSPYRMNTEAFF. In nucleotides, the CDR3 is TGTGCCAGCAGCCCGTACCGAATGAACACTGAAGCTTTCTTT.

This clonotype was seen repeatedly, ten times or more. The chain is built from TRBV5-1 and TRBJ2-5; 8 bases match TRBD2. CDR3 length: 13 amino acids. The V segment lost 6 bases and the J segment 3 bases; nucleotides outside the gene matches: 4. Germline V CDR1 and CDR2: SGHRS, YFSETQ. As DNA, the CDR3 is TGCGCCAGCAAAGCGGGAGACGAAGAGACCCAGTACTTC. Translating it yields CASKAGDEETQYF.

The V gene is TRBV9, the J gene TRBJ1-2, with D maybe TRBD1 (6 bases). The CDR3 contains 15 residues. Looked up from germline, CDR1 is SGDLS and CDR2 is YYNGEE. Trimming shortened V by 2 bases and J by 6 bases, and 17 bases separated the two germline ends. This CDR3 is CASSVSRGEENGYTF. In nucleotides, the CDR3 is TGTGCCAGCAGCGTCTCCAGGGGAGAAGAGAATGGCTACACCTTC.

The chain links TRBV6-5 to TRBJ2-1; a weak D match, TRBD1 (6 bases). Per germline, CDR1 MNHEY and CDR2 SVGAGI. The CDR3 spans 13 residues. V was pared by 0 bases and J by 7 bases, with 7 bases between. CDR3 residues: CASSYSTGNEQFF. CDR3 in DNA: TGTGCCAGCAGTTACTCCACAGGGAATGAGCAGTTCTTC.

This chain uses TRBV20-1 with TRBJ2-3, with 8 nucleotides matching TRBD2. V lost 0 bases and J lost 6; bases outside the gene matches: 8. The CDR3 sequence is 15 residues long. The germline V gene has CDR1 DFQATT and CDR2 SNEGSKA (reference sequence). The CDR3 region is CSARDLRGAADTQYF. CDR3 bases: TGCAGTGCTAGAGATCTGCGGGGGGCAGCTGATACGCAGTATTTT.

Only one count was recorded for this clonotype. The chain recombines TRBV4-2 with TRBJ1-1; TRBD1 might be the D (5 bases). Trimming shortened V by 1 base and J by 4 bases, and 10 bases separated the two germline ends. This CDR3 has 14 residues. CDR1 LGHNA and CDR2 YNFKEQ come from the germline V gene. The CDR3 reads CASSQVGELTEAFF. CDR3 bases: TGTGCCAGCAGCCAAGTAGGGGAACTCACTGAAGCTTTCTTT.

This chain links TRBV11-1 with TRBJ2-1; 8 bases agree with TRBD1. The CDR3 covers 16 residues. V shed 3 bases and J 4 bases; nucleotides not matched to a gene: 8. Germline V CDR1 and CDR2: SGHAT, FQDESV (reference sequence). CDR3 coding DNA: TGTGCCAGCAGCTTGCCTTCACAGGGGGTTTACAATGAGCAGTTCTTC. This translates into CASSLPSQGVYNEQFF.

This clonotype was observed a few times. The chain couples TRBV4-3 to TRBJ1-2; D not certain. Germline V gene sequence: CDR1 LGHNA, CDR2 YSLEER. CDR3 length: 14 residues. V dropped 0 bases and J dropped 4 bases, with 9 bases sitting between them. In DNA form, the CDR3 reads TGCGCCAGCAGCCAAGATAGAACGGTCTATGGCTACACCTTC. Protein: CASSQDRTVYGYTF.

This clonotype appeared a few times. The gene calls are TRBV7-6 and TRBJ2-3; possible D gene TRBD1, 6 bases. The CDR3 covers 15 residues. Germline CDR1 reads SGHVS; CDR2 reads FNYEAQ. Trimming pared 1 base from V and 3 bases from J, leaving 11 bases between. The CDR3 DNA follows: TGTGCCAGCAGCTTAGGGCAGGGGTGGACAGATACGCAGTATTTT. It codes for CASSLGQGWTDTQYF.

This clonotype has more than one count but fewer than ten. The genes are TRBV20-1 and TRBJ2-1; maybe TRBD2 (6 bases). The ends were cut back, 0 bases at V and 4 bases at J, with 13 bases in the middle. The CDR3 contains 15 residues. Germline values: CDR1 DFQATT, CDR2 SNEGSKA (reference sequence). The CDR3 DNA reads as TGCAGTGCTAGAGATCTAGCTAGCGATTACAATGAGCAGTTCTTC. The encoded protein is CSARDLASDYNEQFF.

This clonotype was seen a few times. As DNA, the CDR3 is TGTGCCACCAGCAGGAGGGCGAACTACAATGAGCAGTTCTTC. Translation gives CATSRRANYNEQFF. V and J are TRBV15 and TRBJ2-1, with a possible D match to TRBD2 (5 bases). CDR1 is LNHNV and CDR2 is YYDKDF in the germline V gene (reference sequence). V lost 3 bases, J lost 3 bases, and 9 bases lay in between. CDR3 size: 14 residues.

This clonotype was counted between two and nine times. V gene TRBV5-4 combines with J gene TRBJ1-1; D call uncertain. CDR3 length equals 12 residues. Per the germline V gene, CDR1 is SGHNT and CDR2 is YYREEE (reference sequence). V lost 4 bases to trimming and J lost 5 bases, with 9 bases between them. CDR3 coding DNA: TGTGCCAGCAGCGTTTCGGAAACTGAAGCTTTCTTT. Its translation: CASSVSETEAFF.

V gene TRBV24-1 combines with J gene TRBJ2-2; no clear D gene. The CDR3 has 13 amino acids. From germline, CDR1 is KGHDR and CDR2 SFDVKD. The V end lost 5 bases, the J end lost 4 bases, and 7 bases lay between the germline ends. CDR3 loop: CATSVVGTGELFF. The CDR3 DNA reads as TGTGCCACCAGTGTAGTCGGCACCGGGGAGCTGTTTTTT.

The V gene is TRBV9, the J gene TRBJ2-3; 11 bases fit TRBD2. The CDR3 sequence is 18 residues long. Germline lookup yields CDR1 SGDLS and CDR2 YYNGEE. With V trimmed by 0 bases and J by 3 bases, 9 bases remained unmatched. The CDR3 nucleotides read TGTGCCAGCAGCGTAGGACCCCTCCTAGCGGGGGGTACAGATACGCAGTATTTT. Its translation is CASSVGPLLAGGTDTQYF. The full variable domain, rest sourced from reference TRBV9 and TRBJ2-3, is DSGVTQTPKHLITATGQRVTLRCSPRSGDLSVYWYQQSLDQGLQFLIQYYNGEERAKGNILERFSAQQFPDLHSELNLSSLELGDSALYFCASSVGPLLAGGTDTQYFGPGTRLTVL.

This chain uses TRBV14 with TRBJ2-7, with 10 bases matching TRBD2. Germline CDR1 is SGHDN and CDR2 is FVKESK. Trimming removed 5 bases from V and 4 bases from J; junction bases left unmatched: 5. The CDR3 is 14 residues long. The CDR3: CASSGPGLAYEQYF. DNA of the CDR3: TGTGCCAGCAGCGGTCCGGGACTAGCGTACGAGCAGTACTTC.

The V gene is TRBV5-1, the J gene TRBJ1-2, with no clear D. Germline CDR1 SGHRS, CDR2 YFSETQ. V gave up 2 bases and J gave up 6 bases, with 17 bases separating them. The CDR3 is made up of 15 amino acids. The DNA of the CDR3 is TGCGCCAGCAGCTTAGTCGCAGAATTGGGGAATGGCTACACCTTC. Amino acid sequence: CASSLVAELGNGYTF.

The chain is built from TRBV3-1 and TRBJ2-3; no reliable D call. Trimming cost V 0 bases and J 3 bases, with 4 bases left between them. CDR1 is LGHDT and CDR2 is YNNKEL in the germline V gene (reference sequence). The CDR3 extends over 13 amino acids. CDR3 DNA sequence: TGTGCCAGCAGCCAAGAAATAACAGATACGCAGTATTTT. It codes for CASSQEITDTQYF.

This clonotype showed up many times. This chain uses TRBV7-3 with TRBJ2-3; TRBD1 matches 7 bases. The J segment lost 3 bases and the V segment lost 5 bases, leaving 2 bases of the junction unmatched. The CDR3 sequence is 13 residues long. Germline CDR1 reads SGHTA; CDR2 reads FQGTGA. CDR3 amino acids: CASSHRGTDTQYF. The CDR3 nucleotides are TGTGCCAGCAGCCACAGGGGTACAGATACGCAGTATTTT.

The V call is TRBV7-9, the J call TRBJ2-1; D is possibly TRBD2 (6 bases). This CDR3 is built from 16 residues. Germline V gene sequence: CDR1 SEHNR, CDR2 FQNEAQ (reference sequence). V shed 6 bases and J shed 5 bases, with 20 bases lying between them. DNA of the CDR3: TGTGCCAGCAGGAGACCGGGAGTTAAGTATCACAATGAGCAGTTCTTC. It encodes CASRRPGVKYHNEQFF.

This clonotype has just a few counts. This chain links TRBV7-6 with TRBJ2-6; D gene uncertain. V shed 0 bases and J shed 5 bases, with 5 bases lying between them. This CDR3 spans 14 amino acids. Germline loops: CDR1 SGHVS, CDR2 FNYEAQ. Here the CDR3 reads CASSLAGWANVLTF. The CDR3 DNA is TGTGCCAGCAGCTTAGCGGGGTGGGCCAACGTCCTGACTTTC.